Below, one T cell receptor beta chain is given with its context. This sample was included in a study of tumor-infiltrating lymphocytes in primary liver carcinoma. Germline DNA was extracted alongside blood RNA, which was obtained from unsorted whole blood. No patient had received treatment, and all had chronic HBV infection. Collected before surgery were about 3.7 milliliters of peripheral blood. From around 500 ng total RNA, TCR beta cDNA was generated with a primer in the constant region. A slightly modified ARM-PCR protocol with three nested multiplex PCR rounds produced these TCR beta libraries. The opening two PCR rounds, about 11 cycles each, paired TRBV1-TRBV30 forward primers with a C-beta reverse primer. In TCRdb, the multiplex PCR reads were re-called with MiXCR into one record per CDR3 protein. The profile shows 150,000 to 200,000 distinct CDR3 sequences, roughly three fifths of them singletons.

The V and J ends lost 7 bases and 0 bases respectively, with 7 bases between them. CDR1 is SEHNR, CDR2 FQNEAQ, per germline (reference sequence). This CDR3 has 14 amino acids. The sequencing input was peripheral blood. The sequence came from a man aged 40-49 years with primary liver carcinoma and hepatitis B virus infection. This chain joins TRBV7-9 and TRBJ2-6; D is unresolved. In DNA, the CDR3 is TGTGCCAGCAACTTTGACTCTGGGGCCAACGTCCTGACTTTC. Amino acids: CASNFDSGANVLTF.